These 8 T cell receptor beta chains originate from one sample sequenced in a study of siplizumab effects on memory and regulatory T cells. Assay used: immunoSEQ multiplex PCR; TCRdb lists only in-frame clones, some missing. The sample holds 95,000 to 110,000 clones; nearly 95% are singletons and the top ten take roughly 0.62%. Input material: Tregs sorted from blood. The source of these receptors is a human donor in good health.

This rearrangement joins TRBV23-1 to TRBJ2-4; D is uncertain. Being an ORF, TRBV23-1 has a function that is uncertain. V lost 3 bases and J lost 0, with 12 bases in between. The CDR3 is made up of 16 amino acids. This chain's CDR3 is CASSQKWKAAKNIQYF. The CDR3 DNA is TGCGCCAGCAGTCAGAAATGGAAGGCAGCCAAAAACATTCAGTACTTC.

The chain combines TRBV12-5 with TRBJ2-1; D is unresolved. Germline-derived CDR1 and CDR2 are LGHNT and FRNRAP. The length of the CDR3 is 11 residues. V lost 5 bases and J lost 4, with 3 bases in between. CDR3 sequence: CASGRYNEQFF. In DNA form, the CDR3 reads TGTGCTAGTGGTAGGTACAATGAGCAGTTCTTC.

CDR3 amino acids: CASSPGAPWGTEAFF. DNA for the CDR3: TGTGCCAGCAGCCCAGGGGCCCCCTGGGGCACTGAAGCTTTCTTT. The rearrangement links TRBV6-1 to TRBJ1-1; a possible D gene is TRBD1 (6 bases). The CDR3 is 15 residues long. Germline V gene lookup returns CDR1 MNHNS and CDR2 SASEGT. Trimming took off 6 bases at V and 4 bases at J, with 18 bases between the two ends.

V usage is TRBV19 and J usage is TRBJ2-1; TRBD2 agrees at 8 bases. This CDR3 comprises 16 residues. The V gene end was trimmed by 3 bases and the J gene end by 5 bases; junction bases not matched to a gene: 9. In germline, CDR1 is LNHDA, CDR2 SQIVND (reference sequence). CDR3 region: CASSITSGSLNNEQFF. Here the CDR3 DNA reads TGTGCCAGTAGTATTACCAGCGGGAGTCTAAACAATGAGCAGTTCTTC.

This clone has only one observation. The chain recombines TRBV5-6 with TRBJ1-4; no definite D call. Trimming cost V 1 base and J 8 bases, with 15 bases left between them. CDR3 length: 15 residues. Germline CDR1 is SGHDT and CDR2 is YYEEEE. CDR3 nucleotides: TGTGCCAGCAGCTTGTGGCGGGGTCTCAACGAAAAACTGTTTTTT. Its protein is CASSLWRGLNEKLFF.

The chain joins TRBV10-1 to TRBJ1-4, with D possibly matching TRBD1 (5 bases). Per germline, CDR1 WNHNN and CDR2 SYGVQD (reference sequence). The V gene lost 3 bases and the J gene lost 2 bases, with 13 bases spanning the gap. This CDR3 region has 16 residues. CDR3 in DNA: TGCGCCAGCAGTGATAGACAGCCTGGCACTAATGAAAAACTGTTTTTT. Amino acid sequence: CASSDRQPGTNEKLFF.

The genes are TRBV10-3 and TRBJ2-3; D remains ambiguous. Germline CDR1 ENHRY, CDR2 SYGVKD. Trimming pared 2 bases from V and 3 bases from J, leaving 0 bases between. This CDR3 comprises 11 residues. The CDR3: CAISETDTQYF. CDR3 nucleotides: TGTGCCATCAGTGAGACAGATACGCAGTATTTT.

The V gene is TRBV5-1, the J gene TRBJ1-1, with TRBD1 identical over 7 bases. J lost 6 bases, V lost 4 bases, and 12 bases had no gene match. CDR3 length: 15 amino acids. Germline assignment: CDR1 SGHRS and CDR2 YFSETQ. The CDR3 DNA is TGCGCCAGCAGCCTCGAAATAGGGGGCGCGGCTGAAGCTTTCTTT. This codes for CASSLEIGGAAEAFF.